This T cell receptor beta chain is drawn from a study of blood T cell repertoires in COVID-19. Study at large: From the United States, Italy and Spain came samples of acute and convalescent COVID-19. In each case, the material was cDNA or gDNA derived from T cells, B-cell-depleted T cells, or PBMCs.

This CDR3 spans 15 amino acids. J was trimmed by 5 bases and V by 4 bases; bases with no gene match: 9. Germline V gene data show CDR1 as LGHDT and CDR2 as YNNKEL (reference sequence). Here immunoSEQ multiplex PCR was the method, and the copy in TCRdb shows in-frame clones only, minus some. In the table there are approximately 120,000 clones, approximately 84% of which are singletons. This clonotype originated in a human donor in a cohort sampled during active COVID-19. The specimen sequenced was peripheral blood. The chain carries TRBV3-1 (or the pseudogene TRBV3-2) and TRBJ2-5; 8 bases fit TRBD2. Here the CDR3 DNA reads TGTGCCAGCAGCCGCCGGGGGGGCTTAGACGAGACCCAGTACTTC. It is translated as CASSRRGGLDETQYF.